These T cell receptor beta chains were read from a single sample in a study of blood T cell repertoires in COVID-19. TCRdb's copy holds only in-frame clones and misses some; the assay was immunoSEQ multiplex PCR. The table lists some 300,000 clones, roughly 88% of them singletons. Source material: peripheral blood. All receptors derive from a woman between 25 and 40 years old who had recovered from COVID-19. Both conserved end residues are part of each CDR3. The order of the fields is V gene, J gene, clone size, D gene, CDR3 protein, CDR3 DNA. D genes are given only for firm matches. Clone sizes are given selectively: once, few, many, or a class where the clone is expanded.

v_call: TRBV7-2
j_call: TRBJ1-3
clone_size: .
d_call: .
cdr3_aa: CASSIPDRFGSGNTIYF
cdr3_nt: TGTGCCAGCAGCATACCCGACAGGTTCGGCTCTGGAAACACCATATATTTT

v_call: TRBV7-9
j_call: TRBJ2-3
clone_size: .
d_call: TRBD1
cdr3_aa: CASSFGTEDTQYF
cdr3_nt: TGTGCCAGCAGCTTCGGGACAGAAGATACGCAGTATTTT

v_call: TRBV9
j_call: TRBJ2-7
clone_size: few
d_call: TRBD1
cdr3_aa: CASSGDSYEQYF
cdr3_nt: TGTGCCAGCAGCGGGGACAGCTACGAGCAGTACTTC

v_call: TRBV7-2
j_call: TRBJ2-7
clone_size: .
d_call: .
cdr3_aa: CATSQGYEQYF
cdr3_nt: TGTGCCACAAGCCAGGGCTACGAGCAGTACTTC

v_call: TRBV24-1
j_call: TRBJ2-2
clone_size: .
d_call: .
cdr3_aa: CATSDPSTGELFF
cdr3_nt: TGTGCCACCAGTGATCCGAGCACCGGGGAGCTGTTTTTT

v_call: TRBV2
j_call: TRBJ2-1
clone_size: .
d_call: .
cdr3_aa: CASSDEGAFYNEQFF
cdr3_nt: TGTGCCAGCAGTGATGAGGGTGCCTTCTACAATGAGCAGTTCTTC

v_call: TRBV5-1
j_call: TRBJ2-3
clone_size: .
d_call: .
cdr3_aa: CASSLGRQGGSDTQYF
cdr3_nt: TGCGCCAGCAGCTTGGGTAGGCAGGGAGGATCCGATACGCAGTATTTT

v_call: TRBV6-1
j_call: TRBJ1-2
clone_size: .
d_call: .
cdr3_aa: CASSELWGGRSGYTF
cdr3_nt: TGTGCCAGCAGTGAATTATGGGGAGGGAGGAGTGGCTACACCTTC

v_call: TRBV6-5
j_call: TRBJ1-3
clone_size: .
d_call: TRBD1
cdr3_aa: CASTPTGTGNTIYF
cdr3_nt: TGTGCCAGCACCCCGACAGGGACTGGAAACACCATATATTTT

v_call: TRBV5-1
j_call: TRBJ2-1
clone_size: .
d_call: .
cdr3_aa: CASSLDSSSYNEQFF
cdr3_nt: TGCGCCAGCAGCTTAGACTCGAGCTCCTACAATGAGCAGTTCTTC

v_call: TRBV12-5
j_call: TRBJ2-7
clone_size: .
d_call: .
cdr3_aa: CASVLSREAYEQYF
cdr3_nt: TGTGCTAGTGTTCTCTCGCGAGAGGCCTACGAGCAGTACTTC

v_call: TRBV7-8
j_call: TRBJ2-7
clone_size: .
d_call: TRBD1
cdr3_aa: CASSLAAAGGSHEQYF
cdr3_nt: TGTGCCAGCAGCTTAGCGGCGGCAGGGGGCTCCCACGAGCAGTACTTC

v_call: TRBV11-3
j_call: TRBJ2-5
clone_size: .
d_call: .
cdr3_aa: CASSGGGYGETQYF
cdr3_nt: TGTGCCAGCAGCGGCGGGGGCTACGGGGAGACCCAGTACTTC

v_call: TRBV5-5
j_call: TRBJ2-7
clone_size: few
d_call: .
cdr3_aa: CASSSGYGYEQYF
cdr3_nt: TGTGCCAGCAGCTCAGGGTATGGCTACGAGCAGTACTTC

v_call: TRBV28
j_call: TRBJ1-1
clone_size: .
d_call: TRBD1
cdr3_aa: CASSLRTGGNTEAFF
cdr3_nt: TGTGCCAGCAGTTTGAGAACAGGGGGGAACACTGAAGCTTTCTTT

v_call: TRBV5-8
j_call: TRBJ2-1
clone_size: .
d_call: .
cdr3_aa: CASSFTADSYNEQFF
cdr3_nt: TGTGCCAGCAGCTTTACAGCGGACAGCTACAATGAGCAGTTCTTC

v_call: TRBV28
j_call: TRBJ2-5
clone_size: .
d_call: .
cdr3_aa: CASSYPLGAQETQYF
cdr3_nt: TGTGCCAGCAGCTACCCACTGGGAGCCCAAGAGACCCAGTACTTC

v_call: TRBV3-1/TRBV3-2
j_call: TRBJ2-5
clone_size: .
d_call: .
cdr3_aa: CASRTLGGGETQYF
cdr3_nt: TGTGCCAGCAGGACCCTGGGGGGTGGAGAGACCCAGTACTTC

v_call: TRBV5-1
j_call: TRBJ1-6
clone_size: .
d_call: .
cdr3_aa: CASRPDRLNSPLHF
cdr3_nt: TGCGCCAGCAGGCCCGACAGGTTGAATTCACCCCTCCACTTT

v_call: TRBV29-1
j_call: TRBJ2-3
clone_size: .
d_call: TRBD1
cdr3_aa: CSVGGQELDRDTQYF
cdr3_nt: TGCAGCGTTGGGGGACAGGAACTGGACCGAGATACGCAGTATTTT

v_call: TRBV6-2/TRBV6-3
j_call: TRBJ2-2
clone_size: .
d_call: .
cdr3_aa: CASSYWRGPSNTGELFF
cdr3_nt: TGTGCCAGCAGTTACTGGCGGGGGCCCTCGAACACCGGGGAGCTGTTTTTT

v_call: TRBV2
j_call: TRBJ1-5
clone_size: .
d_call: TRBD1
cdr3_aa: CASSLRQGDYQPQHF
cdr3_nt: TGTGCCAGCAGCCTCCGGCAGGGGGATTATCAGCCCCAGCATTTT

v_call: TRBV3-1/TRBV3-2
j_call: TRBJ2-1
clone_size: .
d_call: TRBD2
cdr3_aa: CASSSRPSGVYNEQFF
cdr3_nt: TGTGCCAGCAGCTCGCGACCTAGCGGAGTTTACAATGAGCAGTTCTTC

v_call: TRBV6-5
j_call: TRBJ1-6
clone_size: .
d_call: .
cdr3_aa: CASSYLVEIGSPLHF
cdr3_nt: TGTGCCAGCAGTTACTTGGTCGAAATCGGGTCACCCCTCCACTTT

v_call: TRBV5-6
j_call: TRBJ2-3
clone_size: .
d_call: TRBD1
cdr3_aa: CASSLGSRGLRDTQYF
cdr3_nt: TGTGCCAGCAGCTTGGGTTCCAGGGGGCTGCGAGATACGCAGTATTTT

v_call: TRBV5-1
j_call: TRBJ2-5
clone_size: .
d_call: TRBD1
cdr3_aa: CASSLEGQGRETQYF
cdr3_nt: TGCGCCAGCAGCTTGGAAGGACAGGGGCGAGAGACCCAGTACTTC

v_call: TRBV9
j_call: TRBJ2-7
clone_size: .
d_call: TRBD1
cdr3_aa: CASSLGTGGYEQYF
cdr3_nt: TGTGCCAGCAGCCTGGGGACAGGGGGATACGAGCAGTACTTC